The clone carrying this T cell receptor (beta chain) was detected ten times or more. Its antigen is as yet unknown. Symptoms, serum thyroxine and TRAb, thyroid ultrasound, and orbital computed tomography formed the diagnostic basis. The sample belongs to a study of Graves' ophthalmopathy and Graves' hyperthyroidism. Study-level findings and limits: Ophthalmopathy progression was predicted with about 67% sensitivity and 72% to 75% specificity.

The CDR3 sequence is 14 residues long. Trimming took 1 base from V and 6 from J, leaving 14 bases between them. Germline V gene sequence: CDR1 SGHDT, CDR2 YYEEEE. Investigators amplified TCR beta CDR3 regions from RNA transcripts. First-round RT-PCR employed HTBI primers, with a second-round multiplex PCR after it. TCRdb recomputed calls from the multiplex PCR reads with MiXCR, one row per CDR3 protein. This table has 400,000 or so distinct CDR3 sequences, approximately 15% appearing once. The sample consisted of peripheral blood. V and J are TRBV5-6 and TRBJ2-7, with D unresolved. This receptor was obtained from a woman in her late teens or twenties with stable Graves' hyperthyroidism. CDR3 protein: CASSLKGLGAEQYF. CDR3 coding DNA: TGTGCCAGCAGCTTGAAAGGCTTAGGCGCCGAGCAGTACTTC.